This T cell receptor (beta chain) was identified in a study of tumor and adjacent non-tumor tissue in lung cancer. Overall study results and limits: In normal lung, the top 100 clones were significantly more dominant than in tumor. TCR diversity was significantly greater in tumor than normal lung tissue.

This sample's RNA came from whole unsorted tissue. A modified ARM-PCR protocol with three rounds of nested PCR amplified TCRbeta. TCRdb reanalysed the multiplex PCR reads using MiXCR and keeps one entry per CDR3 protein. Of over 110,000 distinct CDR3 sequences listed, approximately 66% are singletons. CDR3 length: 17 residues. In germline, CDR1 is MDHEN, CDR2 SYDVKM. Trimming left V 8 bases short and J 2 bases short, with 25 bases between. Comment on this clonotype: Its antigen remains unidentified.

Specimen: lung tumor tissue. The clonotype was recovered from a man aged 55 to 70 with small cell lung cancer. The rearrangement links TRBV28 to TRBJ2-7, with D maybe TRBD1 (5 bases). CDR3 sequence: CASRPEQGFSNTYEQYF. The CDR3 nucleotides are TGTGCCAGCCGTCCGGAGCAGGGCTTCTCCAATACCTACGAGCAGTACTTC.